Below, 15 T cell receptor beta chains from the same sample are listed, as sequenced in a study of response to subunit inactivated influenza vaccine. TCRdb itself ran the RT-PCR reads through MiXCR, one entry per CDR3 protein. The data show around 850,000 distinct CDR3 sequences, around 18% seen once. Sequences were derived from PBMCs from blood, sampled 5 to 6 days after vaccination. These receptor sequences come from a man between 45 and 60 years old who received an inactivated influenza vaccine.

This chain links TRBV10-1 with TRBJ2-2, with D perhaps matching TRBD1 or TRBD2 (6 bases each). The germline V gene encodes CDR1 WNHNN and CDR2 SYGVQD (reference sequence). V gave up 5 bases and J gave up 0 bases, with 10 bases separating them. The CDR3 is 15 amino acids. The CDR3 region has the DNA TGCGCCAGCAGTACGGGGGCCTCGAACACCGGGGAGCTGTTTTTT. It codes for CASSTGASNTGELFF.

This clonotype was found a few times. The chain combines TRBV12-3 or TRBV12-4 with TRBJ2-7; 8 nucleotides agree with TRBD2. The V segment lost 3 bases and the J segment 3 bases; nucleotides outside the gene matches: 10. The CDR3 runs 16 residues. CDR3 loop: CASSFNRGGGFYEQYF. The CDR3 DNA sequence: TGTGCCAGCAGTTTTAATCGTGGCGGGGGGTTCTACGAGCAGTACTTC.

This clonotype was seen a handful of times. This chain joins TRBV20-1 and TRBJ2-7; 10 bases match TRBD2. Germline loops: CDR1 DFQATT, CDR2 SNEGSKA (reference sequence). V was pared by 2 bases and J by 2 bases, with 3 bases of the junction left unmatched. This CDR3 comprises 14 residues. CDR3 DNA sequence: TGCAGTGCTAGAATAGCGGGAGGTGCCTACGAGCAGTACTTC. This encodes CSARIAGGAYEQYF.

The table lists this clonotype with a few counts. This sequence joins TRBV7-9 and TRBJ2-3; D remains unclear. Germline lookup yields CDR1 SEHNR and CDR2 FQNEAQ (reference sequence). V shed 7 bases and J shed 2 bases, with 4 bases lying between them. This CDR3 is built from 11 residues. The CDR3 DNA is TGTGCCAGCACTAACACAGATACGCAGTATTTT. Protein product: CASTNTDTQYF.

This clonotype was counted a few times. The V gene is TRBV20-1, the J gene TRBJ2-7; TRBD1 aligns across 8 bases. V was pared by 5 bases and J by 6 bases, with 9 bases of the junction left unmatched. From germline, CDR1 is DFQATT and CDR2 SNEGSKA (reference sequence). The CDR3 covers 13 residues. Here the CDR3 reads CSAGRTGPSEQYF. CDR3 sequence (DNA): TGCAGTGCTGGACGGACAGGGCCCTCCGAGCAGTACTTC.

Comment on this clonotype: The CDR3 end shows no conserved phenylalanine or tryptophan, and so a read error is likely. The chain has TRBV20-1 and TRBJ2-1, with 7 bases matching TRBD1. The CDR3 runs to 15 residues. Losses at the gene ends were 4 bases for V and 1 base for J; bases not matched to a gene: 7. The germline gives CDR1 DFQATT, CDR2 SNEGSKA (reference sequence). The CDR3 loop reads CSATPRRGSYNEQFL. CDR3 nucleotides: TGCAGTGCTACGCCCCGCAGGGGGTCCTACAATGAGCAGTTCTTG.

The CDR3 region is CASSLPGTGAEQYF. CDR3 nucleotide sequence: TGTGCCAGCAGCCTCCCCGGGACAGGGGCCGAGCAGTACTTC. This chain connects TRBV7-8 to TRBJ2-7, with 10 positions matching TRBD1. The junction had 7 bases not matched to a gene; V was cut back by 5 bases and J by 6 bases. Germline loops: CDR1 SGHVS, CDR2 FQNEAQ. CDR3 length: 14 amino acids.

The table lists this clonotype with a few counts. The J gene is TRBJ2-7, the V gene TRBV25-1; the match to TRBD2 covers 7 bases. In germline, CDR1 is MGHDK, CDR2 SYGVNS. J was trimmed by 6 bases and V by 7 bases; bases with no gene match: 6. CDR3 size: 12 residues. CDR3 bases: TGTGCCAGCACCAGGGAGGGGACCGAGCAGTACTTC. It yields the protein CASTREGTEQYF.

The chain is built from TRBV7-9 and TRBJ2-5; a possible D gene is TRBD1 (6 bases). The CDR3 loop spans 15 amino acids. Germline CDR1 is SEHNR and CDR2 is FQNEAQ (reference sequence). V shed 5 bases and J shed 2 bases, with 15 bases lying between them. The DNA for the CDR3 is TGTGCCAGCAGCGAAAGAACAGGGCTGCAAGAGACCCAGTACTTC. It translates to CASSERTGLQETQYF.

The genes are TRBV20-1 and TRBJ2-1; 8 positions agree with TRBD2. J was trimmed by 6 bases and V by 5 bases; bases with no gene match: 9. Germline V CDR1 and CDR2: DFQATT, SNEGSKA (reference sequence). The length of the CDR3 is 14 residues. The CDR3 DNA reads as TGCAGTGCTCCTGATATGCTAGCGGGCAATGAGCAGTTCTTC. Protein sequence: CSAPDMLAGNEQFF.

J is TRBJ2-7 and V is TRBV7-2, with 9 bases matching TRBD1. The CDR3 totals 16 residues. CDR1 SGHTA and CDR2 FQGNSA come from the germline V gene. V gave up 1 base and J gave up 2 bases; unmatched junction bases: 6. The CDR3 bases are TGTGCCAGCAGCTTAGAAGGGACAGGGAATACCTACGAGCAGTACTTC. This sequence encodes CASSLEGTGNTYEQYF.

This clonotype was seen many times. V is TRBV12-3 or TRBV12-4 and J is TRBJ2-1, with D perhaps matching TRBD2 (6 bases). This CDR3 region has 15 residues. V was pared by 4 bases and J by 7 bases, with 17 bases between. For the CDR3, the DNA is TGTGCCAGCAGTTCCCGCCGGTCTAGCGTAAATGAGCAGTTCTTC. It specifies CASSSRRSSVNEQFF.

There are many counts of this clonotype. The chain is built from TRBV12-3 or TRBV12-4 and TRBJ1-5, with 8 bases fitting TRBD1. V lost 5 bases to trimming and J lost 3 bases; unmatched junction nucleotides: 6. This CDR3 contains 15 residues. CDR3 nucleotides: TGTGCCAGCAGTCACGGGGACAGGCTCAATCAGCCCCAGCATTTT. The encoded protein is CASSHGDRLNQPQHF.

The chain recombines TRBV20-1 with TRBJ1-2; TRBD1 matches at 12 bases. Germline CDR1 is DFQATT and CDR2 is SNEGSKA (reference sequence). V lost 0 bases to trimming and J lost 3 bases; unmatched junction nucleotides: 5. This CDR3 has 16 amino acids. For the CDR3, the DNA is TGCAGTGCTAGAGATCTTGGGACAGGGGGCTACTATGGCTACACCTTC. Protein: CSARDLGTGGYYGYTF.

In its sample, this clonotype was seen many times. The chain has TRBV20-1 and TRBJ1-1; D is uncertain. CDR1 is DFQATT and CDR2 is SNEGSKA in the germline V gene (reference sequence). The V end was cut by 1 base, the J end by 0 bases, with 9 bases between. CDR3 length: 14 amino acids. CDR3 nucleotides: TGCAGTGCTAGAGGCGGTCATATGAACACTGAAGCTTTCTTT. This gives the protein CSARGGHMNTEAFF.